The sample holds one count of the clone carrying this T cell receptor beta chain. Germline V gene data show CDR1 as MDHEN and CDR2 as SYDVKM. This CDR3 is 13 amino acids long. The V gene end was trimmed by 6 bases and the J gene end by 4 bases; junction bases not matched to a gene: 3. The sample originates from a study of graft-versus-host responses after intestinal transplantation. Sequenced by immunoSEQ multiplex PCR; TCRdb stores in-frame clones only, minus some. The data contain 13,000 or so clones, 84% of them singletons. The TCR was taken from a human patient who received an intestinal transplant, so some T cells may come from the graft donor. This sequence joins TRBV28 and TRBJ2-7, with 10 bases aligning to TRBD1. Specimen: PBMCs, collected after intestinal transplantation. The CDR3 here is CASRGQGSYEQYF. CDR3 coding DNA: TGTGCCAGCAGGGGACAGGGGTCGTACGAGCAGTACTTC.